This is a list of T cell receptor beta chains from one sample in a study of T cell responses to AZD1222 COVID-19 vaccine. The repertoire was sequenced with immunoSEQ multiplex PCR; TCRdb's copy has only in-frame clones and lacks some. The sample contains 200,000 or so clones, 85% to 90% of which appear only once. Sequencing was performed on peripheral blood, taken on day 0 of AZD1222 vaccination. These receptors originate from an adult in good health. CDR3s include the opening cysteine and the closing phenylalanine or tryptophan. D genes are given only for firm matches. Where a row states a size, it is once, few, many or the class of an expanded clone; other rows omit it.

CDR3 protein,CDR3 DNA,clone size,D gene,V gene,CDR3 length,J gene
CASSPRTSGIGPKQFF,TGTGCCAGCAGCCCCCGGACTAGCGGGATCGGGCCCAAGCAGTTCTTC,NA,TRBD2,TRBV6-2/TRBV6-3,16,TRBJ2-1
CASSYRDYGYEQYF,TGTGCCAGCAGCTATCGGGACTACGGATACGAGCAGTACTTC,NA,TRBD2,TRBV13,14,TRBJ2-7
CASSFDRAYQPQHF,TGTGCCAGCAGTTTTGACAGGGCTTATCAGCCCCAGCATTTT,once,TRBD1,TRBV28,14,TRBJ1-5
CASSPGQGSQPQHF,TGTGCCAGCAGTCCAGGACAGGGCAGTCAGCCCCAGCATTTT,NA,TRBD1,TRBV6-5,14,TRBJ1-5
CASSQGLAGAYEQYF,TGTGCCAGCAGCCAGGGACTAGCGGGGGCCTACGAGCAGTACTTC,once,TRBD2,TRBV4-2,15,TRBJ2-7
CASSWDSGRTNTGELFF,TGCGCCAGCAGCTGGGATAGCGGGAGGACCAACACCGGGGAGCTGTTTTTT,NA,TRBD2,TRBV5-1,17,TRBJ2-2
CASRRQGNQPQHF,TGTGCCAGCAGGCGACAGGGTAATCAGCCCCAGCATTTT,NA,TRBD1,TRBV12-3/TRBV12-4,13,TRBJ1-5
CASSWTLAKEQYF,TGTGCCAGCAGTTGGACCCTTGCTAAGGAGCAGTACTTC,NA,NA,TRBV28,13,TRBJ2-7
CASSLETYDGKLFF,TGTGCCAGCAGCTTAGAGACGTACGATGGAAAACTGTTTTTT,NA,NA,TRBV11-2,14,TRBJ1-4
CASSLEGGALNEQYF,TGCGCCAGCAGCTTGGAGGGGGGCGCGTTGAATGAGCAGTACTTC,once,NA,TRBV5-1,15,TRBJ2-7
CASRPASSYNEQFF,TGTGCCAGTAGGCCGGCGAGCTCCTACAATGAGCAGTTCTTC,NA,NA,TRBV19,14,TRBJ2-1
CASSLGQTSLTLETQYF,TGTGCCAGCAGCTTGGGACAGACCTCACTTACTTTAGAGACCCAGTACTTC,NA,TRBD1,TRBV7-9,17,TRBJ2-5
CASSYISRGEAFF,TGTGCCAGCAGTTACATAAGCAGGGGTGAAGCTTTCTTT,NA,NA,TRBV6-5,13,TRBJ1-1
CASSVDLAGGRGYTF,TGTGCCAGCAGCGTAGATCTCGCAGGGGGCCGGGGCTACACCTTC,NA,TRBD1,TRBV9,15,TRBJ1-2
CASSHTLGDRGFYEQYF,TGTGCCAGCAGCCATACTCTCGGGGACAGGGGCTTCTACGAGCAGTACTTC,NA,TRBD1,TRBV5-4,17,TRBJ2-7
CASSRPRGTQYF,TGTGCCAGCAGTAGGCCCCGTGGGACCCAGTACTTC,once,NA,TRBV27,12,TRBJ2-5
CASSADRSGGNTIYF,TGTGCCAGCTCAGCGGACAGGTCGGGGGGAAACACCATATATTTT,NA,TRBD1,TRBV18,15,TRBJ1-3
CASSSRTGQAFF,TGTGCCAGCAGCTCCCGGACAGGACAAGCTTTCTTT,NA,TRBD1,TRBV5-6,12,TRBJ1-1
CASSPDSTTDTQYF,TGTGCCAGCAGCCCAGACAGTACCACAGATACGCAGTATTTT,NA,NA,TRBV5-4,14,TRBJ2-3
CASSEHRGRWGYGYTF,TGTGCCAGCAGCGAACACAGGGGGCGCTGGGGGTATGGCTACACCTTC,NA,TRBD1,TRBV2,16,TRBJ1-2
CASSYWKGAGANVLTF,TGTGCCAGTAGCTACTGGAAGGGTGCTGGGGCCAACGTCCTGACTTTC,NA,NA,TRBV19,16,TRBJ2-6
CASSQDPASGPTYNEQFF,TGCGCCAGCAGCCAAGATCCGGCTAGCGGACCTACATACAATGAGCAGTTCTTC,NA,TRBD2,TRBV4-1,18,TRBJ2-1
CASSPGLAGFSRGEQYF,TGTGCCAGCAGCCCGGGACTAGCGGGTTTCAGTAGAGGCGAGCAGTACTTC,NA,TRBD2,TRBV9,17,TRBJ2-7
CASRRASRDTQYF,TGTGCCAGCCGTCGAGCTAGCCGGGATACGCAGTATTTT,NA,NA,TRBV11-2,13,TRBJ2-3
CAWNRGGDGYTF,TGTGCCTGGAACAGGGGAGGGGACGGCTACACCTTC,NA,TRBD1,TRBV30,12,TRBJ1-2
CASSYSGTGTYGYTF,TGTGCCAGCAGTTACTCGGGGACGGGGACCTATGGCTACACCTTC,NA,NA,TRBV6-5,15,TRBJ1-2
CASSLASTDSQTSHNEQFF,TGTGCCAGCAGCTTAGCTAGTACAGACAGCCAGACTAGCCACAATGAGCAGTTCTTC,once,TRBD2,TRBV7-2,19,TRBJ2-1
CAWRYRSGSFYEQYF,TGTGCCTGGAGGTATAGGAGCGGGAGCTTCTACGAGCAGTACTTC,once,TRBD2,TRBV30,15,TRBJ2-7
CASSVADRSYEQYF,TGTGCCAGCAGCGTAGCTGACAGGTCCTACGAGCAGTACTTC,NA,NA,TRBV9,14,TRBJ2-7
CASSQGRLPYEQYF,TGTGCCAGCAGCCAGGGTCGGCTACCCTACGAGCAGTACTTC,NA,NA,TRBV14,14,TRBJ2-7
CASSRDPLSYEQYF,TGTGCCAGCTCACGGGATCCTCTCTCCTACGAGCAGTACTTC,NA,NA,TRBV18,14,TRBJ2-7
CAWSRTVNTGELFF,TGTGCCTGGAGCCGGACAGTAAACACCGGGGAGCTGTTTTTT,NA,NA,TRBV30,14,TRBJ2-2
CASSLLVNTEAFF,TGTGCCAGCAGTTTATTGGTGAACACTGAAGCTTTCTTT,NA,NA,TRBV12-3/TRBV12-4,13,TRBJ1-1
CASSYRGLNEKLFF,TGTGCCAGCAGTTATCGGGGCCTTAATGAAAAACTGTTTTTT,NA,NA,TRBV6-5,14,TRBJ1-4
CASSLLQGEQYF,TGTGCCAGCAGCCTACTGCAGGGCGAGCAGTACTTC,NA,NA,TRBV3-1/TRBV3-2,12,TRBJ2-7
CASSFVGNTGELFF,TGTGCCAGCAGCTTTGTTGGGAACACCGGGGAGCTGTTTTTT,NA,NA,TRBV11-2,14,TRBJ2-2
CASSETGGLRLVGSSPLHF,TGTGCCAGCAGTGAGACTGGCGGGCTCAGGCTAGTGGGGAGTTCACCCCTCCACTTT,NA,NA,TRBV6-4,19,TRBJ1-6
CASSLEGGSNQPQHF,TGCGCCAGCAGCTTGGAGGGGGGAAGCAATCAGCCCCAGCATTTT,NA,NA,TRBV5-1,15,TRBJ1-5
CASSLLQKMRGLAGDEGTDTQYF,TGCGCCAGCAGCTTACTACAAAAGATGAGGGGACTAGCGGGAGACGAGGGCACAGATACGCAGTATTTT,NA,TRBD2,TRBV5-1,23,TRBJ2-3
CASRRTGEGGYTF,TGTGCCAGCAGACGGACAGGAGAGGGTGGCTACACCTTC,NA,TRBD1,TRBV6-5,13,TRBJ1-2
CASSYSGQRYGYTF,TGTGCCAGCAGTTACAGTGGACAGCGCTATGGCTACACCTTC,NA,NA,TRBV6-5,14,TRBJ1-2